These 13 T cell receptor beta chains came from one sample sequenced in a study of human T cells and chemical hapten exposure. The time point denotes: patch test 1, 2 weeks after DPC sensitization. Specified treatment: therapeutic diphenylcyclopropenone sensitization with weekly scalp DPC. TCRdb used MiXCR to reprocess the RACE reads, holding one entry per CDR3 protein. The sample records under 130,000 distinct CDR3 sequences, about 10% being singletons. The specimen was whole blood, collected in connection with sensitization to the hapten diphenylcyclopropenone (DPC). The receptors here all came from a woman in her thirties or forties with alopecia areata. Some clones in this sample may be carry-over from other donors' samples.

This rearrangement joins TRBV29-1 to TRBJ2-3, with 7 nucleotides matching TRBD2. After removal of 4 bases from V and 5 bases from J, the junction contained 9 bases not matched to a gene. The length of the CDR3 is 14 residues. Per germline, CDR1 SQVTM and CDR2 ANQGSEA. CDR3 nucleotide sequence: TGCAGCGTTGTAGGAGGGCCGGGAGGAGATACGCAGTATTTT. It is translated as CSVVGGPGGDTQYF.

In this sample, this clonotype turned up a few times. CDR3 protein: CASRVRVADTQYF. CDR3 bases: TGTGCCAGTAGAGTTCGAGTCGCAGATACGCAGTATTTT. V gene TRBV19 combines with J gene TRBJ2-3; the D is unclear. V was cut by 6 bases and J by 4 bases, with 11 bases left in between. CDR3 length: 13 amino acids. Germline V gene data show CDR1 as LNHDA and CDR2 as SQIVND (reference sequence).

Comment on this clonotype: Relative to the germline gene, one junction end is altered; a read error may explain this. The rearrangement uses TRBV10-3 and TRBJ1-2; D is uncertain. The germline CDR1 and CDR2 sequences are ENHRY and SYGVKD. This CDR3 is built from 12 residues. CDR3 DNA: TGTGCCATCAGTGGAGCAGACTATAGCTACACCTTC. Amino acid sequence: CAISGADYSYTF.

This clonotype has just a few counts. V usage is TRBV5-1 and J usage is TRBJ2-6; perhaps TRBD1 as D (5 bases). The CDR3 covers 14 residues. The V and J ends lost 4 bases and 4 bases respectively, with 9 bases between them. Germline V gene data show CDR1 as SGHRS and CDR2 as YFSETQ. The CDR3 nucleotides read TGCGCCAGCAGCGCAGGGTCGGGGGCCAACGTCCTGACTTTC. Encoded protein: CASSAGSGANVLTF.

This sequence joins TRBV2 and TRBJ2-7; D not resolved. Trimming pared 2 bases from V and 3 bases from J, leaving 11 bases between. The CDR3 is 14 residues long. CDR1 SNHLY and CDR2 FYNNEI come from the germline V gene. The CDR3 is CASSELHGYYEQYF. For the CDR3, the DNA is TGTGCCAGCAGTGAATTGCACGGTTACTACGAGCAGTACTTC.

The J gene is TRBJ2-3, the V gene TRBV6-6; D remains ambiguous. Trimming stripped 7 bases from V and 6 bases from J, with 8 bases between. CDR1 is MNHNY, CDR2 SVGAGI, per germline (reference sequence). The CDR3 sequence is 11 residues long. In nucleotides, the CDR3 is TGTGCCAGCACTTTCGTGGATACGCAGTATTTT. Protein: CASTFVDTQYF.

In its sample, this clonotype was seen many times. The rearrangement joins TRBV4-2 to TRBJ1-5, with D unclear. Germline V gives CDR1 LGHNA, CDR2 YNFKEQ. The CDR3 is 13 residues long. V lost 2 bases, J lost 5 bases, and 7 bases lay in between. CDR3 coding DNA: TGTGCCAGCAGCCAAAGCGCGGATCAGCCCCAGCATTTT. It codes for CASSQSADQPQHF.

The chain is built from TRBV4-2 and TRBJ2-3; TRBD2 matches 8 bases. The CDR3 runs to 16 residues. Germline CDR1 is LGHNA and CDR2 is YNFKEQ. Losses at the gene ends were 4 bases for V and 3 bases for J; bases not matched to a gene: 9. In DNA form, the CDR3 reads TGTGCCAGCAGCCGAGTAAGCGGGGGAAGTACAGATACGCAGTATTTT. It yields the protein CASSRVSGGSTDTQYF.

The CDR3: CASSLARLAETQYF. The CDR3 DNA is TGTGCCAGCAGCTTAGCGCGGCTAGCGGAGACCCAGTACTTC. This sequence joins TRBV7-8 and TRBJ2-5; TRBD2 might be the D (6 bases). CDR3 length: 14 residues. V gave up 0 bases and J gave up 5 bases, with 10 bases separating them. Germline CDR1 reads SGHVS; CDR2 reads FQNEAQ.

The rearrangement links TRBV20-1 to TRBJ2-5, with 12 bases lining up with TRBD2. This CDR3 region has 14 residues. Germline CDR1 reads DFQATT; CDR2 reads SNEGSKA (reference sequence). The V segment lost 5 bases and the J segment 5 bases; nucleotides outside the gene matches: 6. CDR3 bases: TGCAGTGCTTCGTCTAGCGGGAGGGGTGAGACCCAGTACTTC. Translation: CSASSSGRGETQYF.

This clonotype showed up just a few times. The genes are TRBV5-5 and TRBJ1-2, with unresolved D. This CDR3 has 14 amino acids. V dropped 4 bases and J dropped 3 bases, with 13 bases sitting between them. CDR1 is SGHKS, CDR2 YYEKEE, per germline (reference sequence). The CDR3 DNA reads as TGTGCCAGCAGCCCAGTGGGAGCTGACTATGGCTACACCTTC. Translated: CASSPVGADYGYTF.

The genes are TRBV7-3 and TRBJ1-1; tentatively, D is TRBD1 (6 bases). Germline loops: CDR1 SGHTA, CDR2 FQGTGA. The length of the CDR3 is 15 residues. Trimming removed 5 bases from V and 5 bases from J, with 18 bases in between. The CDR3 region is CASSLIRQARTEAFF. The CDR3 bases are TGTGCCAGCAGCCTAATAAGACAGGCTCGGACTGAAGCTTTCTTT.

This clonotype was seen ten or more times. The V and J genes are TRBV20-1 and TRBJ2-7; weak D call: TRBD2 (5 bases). Trimming took off 0 bases at V and 5 bases at J, with 17 bases between the two ends. The CDR3 extends over 15 amino acids. Per germline, CDR1 DFQATT and CDR2 SNEGSKA (reference sequence). The CDR3 loop is CSARDVGANGDEQYF. DNA of the CDR3: TGCAGTGCTAGAGATGTGGGAGCTAACGGCGACGAGCAGTACTTC.